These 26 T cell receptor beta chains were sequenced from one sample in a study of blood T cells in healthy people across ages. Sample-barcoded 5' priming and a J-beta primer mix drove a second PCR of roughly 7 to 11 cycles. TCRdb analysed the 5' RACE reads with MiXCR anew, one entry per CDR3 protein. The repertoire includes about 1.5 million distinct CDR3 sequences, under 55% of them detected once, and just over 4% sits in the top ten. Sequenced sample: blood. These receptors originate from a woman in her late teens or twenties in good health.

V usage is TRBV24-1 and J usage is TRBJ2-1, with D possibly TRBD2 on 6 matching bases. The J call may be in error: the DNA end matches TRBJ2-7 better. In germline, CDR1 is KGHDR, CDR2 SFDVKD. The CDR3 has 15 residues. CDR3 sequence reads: CATSVSGAAYNEQYF. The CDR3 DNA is TGTGCCACCAGTGTCTCGGGAGCGGCCTACAATGAGCAGTACTTC.

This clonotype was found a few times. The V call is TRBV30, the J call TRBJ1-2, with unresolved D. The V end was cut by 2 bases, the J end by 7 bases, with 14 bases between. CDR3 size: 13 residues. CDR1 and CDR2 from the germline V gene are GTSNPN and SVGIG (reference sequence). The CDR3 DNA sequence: TGTGCCTGGAGTATTCCTAGACTAGGTGGCTACACCTTC. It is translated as CAWSIPRLGGYTF.

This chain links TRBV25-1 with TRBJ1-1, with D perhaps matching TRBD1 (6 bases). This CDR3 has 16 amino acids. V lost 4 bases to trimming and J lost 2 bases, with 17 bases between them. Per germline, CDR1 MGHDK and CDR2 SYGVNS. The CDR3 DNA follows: TGTGCCAGCAGTGCAGGTTGGGGGGCGGAAAACACTGAAGCTTTCTTT. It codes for CASSAGWGAENTEAFF.

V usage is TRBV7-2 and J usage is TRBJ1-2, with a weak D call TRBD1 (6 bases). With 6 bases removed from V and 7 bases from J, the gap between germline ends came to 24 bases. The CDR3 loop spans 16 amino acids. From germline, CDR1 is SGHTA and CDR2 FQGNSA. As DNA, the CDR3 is TGTGCCAGCAGACTTAGTCTCAGTCCGGGGGCTTCTGGCTACACCTTC. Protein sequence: CASRLSLSPGASGYTF.

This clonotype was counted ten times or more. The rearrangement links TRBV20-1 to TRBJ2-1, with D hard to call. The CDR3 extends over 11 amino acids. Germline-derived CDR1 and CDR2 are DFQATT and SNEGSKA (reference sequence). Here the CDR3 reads CSARSYNEQFF. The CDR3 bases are TGCAGCGCGCGCTCCTACAATGAGCAGTTCTTC.

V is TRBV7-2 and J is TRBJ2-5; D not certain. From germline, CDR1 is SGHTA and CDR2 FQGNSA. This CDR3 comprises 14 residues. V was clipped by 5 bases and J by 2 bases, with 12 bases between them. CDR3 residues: CASSPIPRQETQYF. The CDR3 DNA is TGTGCCAGCAGCCCGATCCCTCGACAAGAGACCCAGTACTTC.

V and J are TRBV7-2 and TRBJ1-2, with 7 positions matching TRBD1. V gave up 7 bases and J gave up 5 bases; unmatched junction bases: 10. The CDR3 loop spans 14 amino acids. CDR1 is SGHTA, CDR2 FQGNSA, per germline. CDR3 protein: CASTQDRVGYGYTF. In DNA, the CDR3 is TGTGCCAGCACGCAAGACAGGGTAGGATATGGCTACACCTTC.

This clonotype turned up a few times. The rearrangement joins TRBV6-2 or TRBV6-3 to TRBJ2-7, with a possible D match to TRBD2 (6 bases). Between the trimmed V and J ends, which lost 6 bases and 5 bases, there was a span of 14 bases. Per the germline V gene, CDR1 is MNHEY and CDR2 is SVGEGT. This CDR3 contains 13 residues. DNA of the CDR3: TGTGCCAGCAGAGGAGGGGCTTCCCACGAGCAGTACTTC. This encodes CASRGGASHEQYF.

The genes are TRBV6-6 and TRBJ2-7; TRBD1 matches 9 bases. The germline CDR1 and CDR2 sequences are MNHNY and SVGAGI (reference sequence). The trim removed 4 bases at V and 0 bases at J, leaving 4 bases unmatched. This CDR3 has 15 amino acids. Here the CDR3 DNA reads TGTGCCAGCAGTTTGGGACAGGGTTTCTCCTACGAGCAGTACTTC. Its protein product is CASSLGQGFSYEQYF.

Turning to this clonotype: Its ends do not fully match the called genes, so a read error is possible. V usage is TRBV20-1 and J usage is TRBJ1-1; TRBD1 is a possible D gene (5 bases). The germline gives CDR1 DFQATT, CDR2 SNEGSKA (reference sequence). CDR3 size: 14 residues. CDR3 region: CRAREGTGNTEAFF. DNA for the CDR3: TGCCGTGCTAGAGAGGGGACGGGGAACACTGAAGCTTTCTTT.

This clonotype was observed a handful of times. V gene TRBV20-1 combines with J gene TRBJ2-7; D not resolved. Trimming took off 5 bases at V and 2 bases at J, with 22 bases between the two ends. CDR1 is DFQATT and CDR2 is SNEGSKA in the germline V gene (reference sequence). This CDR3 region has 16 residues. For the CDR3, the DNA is TGCAGTGCTGCCCTGATTGTCAGGTCTCCTCCCTACGAGCAGTACTTC. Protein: CSAALIVRSPPYEQYF.

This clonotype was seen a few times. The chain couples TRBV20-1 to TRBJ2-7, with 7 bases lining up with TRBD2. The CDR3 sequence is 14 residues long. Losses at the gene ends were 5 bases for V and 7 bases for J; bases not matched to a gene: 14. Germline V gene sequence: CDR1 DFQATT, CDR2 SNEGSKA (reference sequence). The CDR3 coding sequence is TGCAGTGCTTCCCAGGGAGGGGAGCCTTTGGAGCAGTACTTC. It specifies CSASQGGEPLEQYF.

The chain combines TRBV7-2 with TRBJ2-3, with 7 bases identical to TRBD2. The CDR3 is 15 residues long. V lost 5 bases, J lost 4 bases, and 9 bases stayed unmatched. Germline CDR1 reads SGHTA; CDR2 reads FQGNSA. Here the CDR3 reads CASSPTSVGSDTQYF. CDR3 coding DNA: TGTGCCAGCAGCCCCACTAGCGTAGGGTCAGATACGCAGTATTTT.

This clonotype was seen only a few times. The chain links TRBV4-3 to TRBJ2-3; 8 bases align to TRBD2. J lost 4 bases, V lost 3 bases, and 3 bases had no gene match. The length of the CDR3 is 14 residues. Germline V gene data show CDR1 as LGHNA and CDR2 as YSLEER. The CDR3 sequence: CASSHSGRADTQYF. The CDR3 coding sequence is TGCGCCAGCAGCCATTCCGGGAGGGCAGATACGCAGTATTTT.

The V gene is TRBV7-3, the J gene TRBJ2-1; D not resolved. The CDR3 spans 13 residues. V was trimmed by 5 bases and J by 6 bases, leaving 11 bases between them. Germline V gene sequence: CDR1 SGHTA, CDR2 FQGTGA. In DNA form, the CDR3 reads TGTGCCAGCAGCCCTTTCGGGCGCAATGAGCAGTTCTTC. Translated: CASSPFGRNEQFF. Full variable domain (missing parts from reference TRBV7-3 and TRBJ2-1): GAGVSQTPSNKVTEKGKYVELRCDPISGHTALYWYRQSLGQGPEFLIYFQGTGAADDSGLPNDRFFAVRPEGSVSTLKIQRTERGDSAVYLCASSPFGRNEQFFGPGTRLTVL.

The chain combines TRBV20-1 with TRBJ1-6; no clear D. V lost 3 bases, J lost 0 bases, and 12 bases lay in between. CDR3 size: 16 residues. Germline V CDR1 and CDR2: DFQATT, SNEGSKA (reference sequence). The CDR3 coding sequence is TGCAGTGCTAGCTGGCAGCCGAGCTCCTATAATTCACCCCTCCACTTT. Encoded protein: CSASWQPSSYNSPLHF.

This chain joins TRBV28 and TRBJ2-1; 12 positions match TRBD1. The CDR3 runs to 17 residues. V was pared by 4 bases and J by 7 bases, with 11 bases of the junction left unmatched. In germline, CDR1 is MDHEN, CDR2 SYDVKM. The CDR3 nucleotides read TGTGCCAGCAGTTCCACAACCGGGGACAGGGGGCTGAATGAGCAGTTCTTC. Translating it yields CASSSTTGDRGLNEQFF.

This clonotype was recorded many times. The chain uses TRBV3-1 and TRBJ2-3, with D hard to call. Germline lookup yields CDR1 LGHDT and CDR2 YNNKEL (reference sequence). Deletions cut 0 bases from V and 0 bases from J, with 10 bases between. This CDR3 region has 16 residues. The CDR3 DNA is TGTGCCAGCAGCCAAGAGGGATGGCCCAGCACAGATACGCAGTATTTT. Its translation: CASSQEGWPSTDTQYF.

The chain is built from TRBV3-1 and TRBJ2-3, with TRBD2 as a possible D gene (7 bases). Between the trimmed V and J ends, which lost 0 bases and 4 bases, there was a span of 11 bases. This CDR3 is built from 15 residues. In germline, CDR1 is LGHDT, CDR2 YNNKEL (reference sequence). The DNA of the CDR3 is TGTGCCAGCAGCCAAGAAGGGGGGGCCGCAGATACGCAGTATTTT. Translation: CASSQEGGAADTQYF.

CDR3 amino acids: CASSLERGNTIYF. CDR3 in DNA: TGTGCCAGCAGTTTAGAGCGGGGAAACACCATATATTTT. The chain uses TRBV12-3 or TRBV12-4 and TRBJ1-3, with D uncertain. There are 13 residues in the CDR3. V lost 1 base and J 4 bases, leaving 5 bases between the germline ends.

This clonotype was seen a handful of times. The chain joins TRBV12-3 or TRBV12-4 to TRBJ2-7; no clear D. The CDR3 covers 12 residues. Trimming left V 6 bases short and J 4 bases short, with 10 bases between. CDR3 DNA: TGTGCCAGCAGCTGGGCGAAATACGAGCAGTACTTC. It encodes CASSWAKYEQYF.

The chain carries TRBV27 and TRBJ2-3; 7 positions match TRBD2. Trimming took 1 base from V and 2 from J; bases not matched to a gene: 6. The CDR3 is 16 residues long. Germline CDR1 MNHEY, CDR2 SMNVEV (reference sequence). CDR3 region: CASSLLPSGHTDTQYF. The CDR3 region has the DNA TGTGCCAGCAGTTTATTGCCTAGCGGACACACAGATACGCAGTATTTT.

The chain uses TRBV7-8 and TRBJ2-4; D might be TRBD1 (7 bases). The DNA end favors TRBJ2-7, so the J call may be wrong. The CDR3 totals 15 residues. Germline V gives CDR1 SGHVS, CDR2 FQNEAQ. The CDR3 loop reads CASSLGRDRPYEQYF. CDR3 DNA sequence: TGTGCCAGCAGCTTAGGGAGGGACAGACCCTACGAGCAGTACTTC.

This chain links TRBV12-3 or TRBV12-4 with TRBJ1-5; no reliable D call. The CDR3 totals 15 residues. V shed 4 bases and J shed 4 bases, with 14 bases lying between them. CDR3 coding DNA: TGTGCCAGCAGTTCCAGTATGTTAAGAAATCAGCCCCAGCATTTT. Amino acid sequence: CASSSSMLRNQPQHF.

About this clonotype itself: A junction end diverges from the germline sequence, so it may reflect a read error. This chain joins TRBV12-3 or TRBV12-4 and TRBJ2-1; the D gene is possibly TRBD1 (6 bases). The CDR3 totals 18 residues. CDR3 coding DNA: TGTGCCAGCAGTTTAGTAGGGGGAAGGCGGGCGGAATACAATGGGCAGTTCTTC. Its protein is CASSLVGGRRAEYNGQFF.

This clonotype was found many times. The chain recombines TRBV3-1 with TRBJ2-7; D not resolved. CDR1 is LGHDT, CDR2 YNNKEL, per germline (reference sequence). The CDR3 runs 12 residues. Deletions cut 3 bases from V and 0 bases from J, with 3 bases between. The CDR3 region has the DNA TGTGCCAGCAGCCAGAGCTCCTACGAGCAGTACTTC. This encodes CASSQSSYEQYF.